These 31 T cell receptor beta chains came from one sample sequenced in a study of blood T cell repertoires in COVID-19. Here immunoSEQ multiplex PCR was the method, and the copy in TCRdb shows in-frame clones only, minus some. Here the sample spans tens of thousands of clones, about 86% being singletons. Source material: peripheral blood. The receptors stem from an older woman with acute or convalescent COVID-19.

The chain couples TRBV27 to TRBJ2-1, with D possibly being TRBD1 (6 bases). The germline V gene has CDR1 MNHEY and CDR2 SMNVEV (reference sequence). CDR3 length: 13 amino acids. V lost 5 bases and J lost 5, with 10 bases in between. CDR3 loop: CASSPWTDNEQFF. For the CDR3, the DNA is TGTGCCAGCAGTCCATGGACAGACAATGAGCAGTTCTTC.

This clone occurred a few times. J is TRBJ1-1 and V is TRBV20-1; D is unclear. This CDR3 spans 15 amino acids. The germline V gene encodes CDR1 DFQATT and CDR2 SNEGSKA (reference sequence). Trimming pared 3 bases from V and 4 bases from J, leaving 18 bases between. CDR3 region: CSASSVEASGTEAFF. CDR3 nucleotide sequence: TGCAGTGCTAGTTCTGTCGAGGCCTCGGGCACTGAAGCTTTCTTT.

The chain uses TRBV5-1 and TRBJ1-1; possible D gene TRBD1, 6 bases. V was shortened by 4 bases and J by 0 bases, with 10 bases between the two germline ends. The length of the CDR3 is 14 residues. Germline CDR1 reads SGHRS; CDR2 reads YFSETQ. The CDR3 DNA sequence: TGCGCCAGCAGCCCTGACAGGATGAACACTGAAGCTTTCTTT. It translates to CASSPDRMNTEAFF.

V gene TRBV12-3 or TRBV12-4 combines with J gene TRBJ2-3, with unresolved D. Trimming pared 5 bases from V and 5 bases from J, leaving 8 bases between. The CDR3 spans 12 residues. CDR3 residues: CASSQTRDTQYF. CDR3 nucleotides: TGTGCCAGCAGTCAAACTCGAGATACGCAGTATTTT.

The rearrangement links TRBV15 to TRBJ2-7, with 8 positions matching TRBD2. Per germline, CDR1 LNHNV and CDR2 YYDKDF (reference sequence). CDR3 length: 15 amino acids. V was clipped by 0 bases and J by 0 bases; unmatched bases: 1. CDR3 protein: CATSRESGSSYEQYF. The DNA for the CDR3 is TGTGCCACCAGCAGAGAAAGCGGGAGCTCCTACGAGCAGTACTTC.

The chain joins TRBV30 to TRBJ1-6; the match to TRBD1 covers 8 bases. Germline CDR1 reads GTSNPN; CDR2 reads SVGIG (reference sequence). V dropped 2 bases and J dropped 5; count of bases not matched to a gene: 8. There are 16 residues in the CDR3. In DNA, the CDR3 is TGTGCCTGGAGTCTTCCCGTGACAGGGGATAATTCACCCCTCCACTTT. As protein: CAWSLPVTGDNSPLHF.

About this clone: Sequence at one end of the junction differs from germline and may be a read error. The sample contains more than one DNA sequence encoding this CDR3. The chain has TRBV7-3 and TRBJ2-1; TRBD2 agrees at 9 bases. The CDR3 length is 15 residues. Germline-derived CDR1 and CDR2 are SGHTA and FQGTGA. In DNA, the CDR3 is TGCGCCAGCAGCTTAACGCGGGGGGGCTACAATGAGCAGTTCTTC. Its translation is CASSLTRGGYNEQFF.

This chain links TRBV7-2 with TRBJ2-3, with TRBD1 matching over 12 bases. The CDR3 is made up of 17 amino acids. V lost 3 bases, J lost 8 bases, and 12 bases stayed unmatched. Germline V gene lookup returns CDR1 SGHTA and CDR2 FQGNSA. CDR3 sequence (DNA): TGTGCCAGCAGCTTGGGCCAGGGGGGACAGGGGGCACGTACGCAGTATTTT. Translated: CASSLGQGGQGARTQYF.

The chain links TRBV24-1 to TRBJ2-7; 8 bases are a match to TRBD1. J lost 6 bases, V lost 3 bases, and 9 bases had no gene match. Germline loops: CDR1 KGHDR, CDR2 SFDVKD. The CDR3 runs to 15 residues. This CDR3 reads CATSDPRDRSGEQYF. The CDR3, as DNA: TGTGCCACCAGTGATCCACGGGACAGGTCCGGCGAGCAGTACTTC.

This rearrangement joins TRBV19 to TRBJ2-1; 10 bases map to TRBD2. V was clipped by 5 bases and J by 6 bases; unmatched bases: 4. Looked up from germline, CDR1 is LNHDA and CDR2 is SQIVND (reference sequence). The CDR3 extends over 14 amino acids. DNA for the CDR3: TGTGCCAGTAGTCTTCGGACTAGCGGCAATGAGCAGTTCTTC. Protein: CASSLRTSGNEQFF.

V is TRBV5-1 and J is TRBJ1-2, with D perhaps matching TRBD1 (5 bases). The CDR3 loop spans 15 amino acids. The germline V gene has CDR1 SGHRS and CDR2 YFSETQ. V dropped 4 bases and J dropped 4 bases, with 17 bases sitting between them. The DNA for the CDR3 is TGCGCCAGCAGCCGTTTGGTCAGGGAGGGCTATGGCTACACCTTC. Protein sequence: CASSRLVREGYGYTF.

The V and J genes are TRBV10-2 and TRBJ2-3; 11 bases align to TRBD2. V shed 4 bases, J shed 6 bases, and the junction held 12 bases outside the gene matches. The germline gives CDR1 WSHSY, CDR2 SAAADI. The CDR3 has 17 amino acids. The CDR3 DNA is TGCGCCAGCAGTGTAGGAGGTCTAGCGGGAGGATCGGATACGCAGTATTTT. Protein sequence: CASSVGGLAGGSDTQYF.

V and J are TRBV5-5 and TRBJ1-6; 10 nucleotides agree with TRBD1. This CDR3 spans 18 amino acids. Germline V gene lookup returns CDR1 SGHKS and CDR2 YYEKEE (reference sequence). V lost 0 bases to trimming and J lost 11 bases; unmatched junction nucleotides: 14. CDR3 sequence (DNA): TGTGCCAGCAGCTTGGAATGGACAGGGGGTGTAAATGGTCCACCCCTCCACTTT. This codes for CASSLEWTGGVNGPPLHF.

V gene TRBV13 combines with J gene TRBJ1-6, with 9 bases identical to TRBD1. The germline V gene has CDR1 PRHDT and CDR2 FYEKMQ (reference sequence). The V and J ends lost 6 bases and 5 bases, in that order; junction bases with no gene match: 8. This CDR3 is 16 amino acids long. CDR3: CASSFRTGAHNSPLHF. For the CDR3, the DNA is TGTGCCAGCAGTTTTCGGACAGGGGCGCATAATTCACCCCTCCACTTT.

The chain uses TRBV28 and TRBJ2-3; TRBD2 aligns across 14 bases. With V trimmed by 2 bases and J by 2 bases, 6 bases remained unmatched. The CDR3 is 18 residues long. Germline-derived CDR1 and CDR2 are MDHEN and SYDVKM. The chain's CDR3 is CASSLGLAGGRFTDTQYF. In nucleotides, the CDR3 is TGTGCCAGCAGTTTAGGACTAGCGGGAGGACGCTTCACAGATACGCAGTATTTT.

J is TRBJ2-5 and V is TRBV19, with D perhaps TRBD2 (7 bases). The CDR3 has 15 amino acids. V lost 3 bases and J lost 4, with 15 bases in between. Germline V gives CDR1 LNHDA, CDR2 SQIVND (reference sequence). CDR3 nucleotide sequence: TGTGCCAGTAGTATCATGGGGGGGGCCCCAGAGACCCAGTACTTC. Its protein is CASSIMGGAPETQYF. Complete variable domain (other parts from reference TRBV19 and TRBJ2-5): DGGITQSPKYLFRKEGQNVTLSCEQNLNHDAMYWYRQDPGQGLRLIYYSQIVNDFQKGDIAEGYSVSREKKESFPLTVTSAQKNPTAFYLCASSIMGGAPETQYFGPGTRLLVL.

V is TRBV20-1 and J is TRBJ2-7; the match to TRBD1 covers 7 bases. The CDR3 is 14 residues long. CDR1 and CDR2 from the germline V gene are DFQATT and SNEGSKA (reference sequence). After removal of 3 bases from V and 2 bases from J, the junction contained 7 bases not matched to a gene. The CDR3 protein is CSASNSQGAYEQYF. For the CDR3, the DNA is TGCAGTGCTAGTAATTCTCAGGGGGCCTACGAGCAGTACTTC.

The rearrangement links TRBV4-1 to TRBJ1-5; D call uncertain. V was clipped by 1 base and J by 1 base, with 5 bases between them. The CDR3 length is 14 residues. Germline CDR1 and CDR2: MGHRA and YSYEKL. This chain's CDR3 is CASSQVHSNQPQHF. CDR3 sequence (DNA): TGCGCCAGCAGCCAAGTACACAGCAATCAGCCCCAGCATTTT.

The chain carries TRBV6-5 and TRBJ1-1; D ambiguous. Germline-derived CDR1 and CDR2 are MNHEY and SVGAGI. Trimming left V 7 bases short and J 0 bases short, with 12 bases between. The CDR3 consists of 14 residues. CDR3 nucleotide sequence: TGTGCCAGCACGAAAGAAGCTATGAACACTGAAGCTTTCTTT. As protein: CASTKEAMNTEAFF.

The sample holds one count of this clone. The chain is built from TRBV9 and TRBJ1-6; 10 bases are a match to TRBD1. The CDR3 length is 16 residues. Germline V gene lookup returns CDR1 SGDLS and CDR2 YYNGEE. V dropped 0 bases and J dropped 11; count of bases not matched to a gene: 8. DNA of the CDR3: TGTGCCAGCAGCGTAGGAACGACAGGGGGCCAGACACCCCTCCACTTT. Translating gives CASSVGTTGGQTPLHF.

The chain recombines TRBV21-1 with TRBJ1-6; TRBD1 is the table's D call and was not checked against the DNA. TRBV21-1 is classified as a pseudogene. The CDR3 spans 18 residues. This chain's CDR3 is CASSKEGLVGQDNSPLHF. As DNA, the CDR3 is TGTGCCAGCAGCAAAGAGGGCTTGGTCGGACAGGATAATTCACCCCTCCACTTT.

V gene TRBV25-1 combines with J gene TRBJ1-5; TRBD1 aligns across 7 bases. Germline assignment: CDR1 MGHDK and CDR2 SYGVNS. This CDR3 is 15 amino acids long. Losses at the gene ends were 4 bases for V and 3 bases for J; bases not matched to a gene: 6. In DNA, the CDR3 is TGTGCCAGCAGTGCCTCGACAGGGTTCAATCAGCCCCAGCATTTT. Protein product: CASSASTGFNQPQHF.

This clone appeared a few times. The chain carries TRBV7-2 and TRBJ2-2, with 12 nucleotides matching TRBD2. CDR3 length equals 15 residues. The V gene end was trimmed by 8 bases and the J gene end by 6 bases; junction bases not matched to a gene: 7. Per germline, CDR1 SGHTA and CDR2 FQGNSA. The CDR3 nucleotides read TGTGCCAGCCATCCGGCTAGCGGGGGGGCCGGGGAGCTGTTTTTT. Residues: CASHPASGGAGELFF.

The V call is TRBV27, the J call TRBJ1-1, with TRBD1 as a possible D gene (5 bases). The CDR3 is 14 residues long. V was shortened by 4 bases and J by 0 bases, with 9 bases between the two germline ends. Germline values: CDR1 MNHEY, CDR2 SMNVEV (reference sequence). The CDR3 region is CASSWTPMNTEAFF. The CDR3, as DNA: TGTGCCAGCAGTTGGACACCTATGAACACTGAAGCTTTCTTT.

The J gene is TRBJ1-5, the V gene TRBV3-1 (or the pseudogene TRBV3-2); weak D call: TRBD1 (5 bases). Deletions cut 1 base from V and 7 bases from J, with 11 bases between. Germline V gene data show CDR1 as LGHDT and CDR2 as YNNKEL (reference sequence). The CDR3 covers 14 residues. The CDR3 coding sequence is TGTGCCAGCAGCCAAGGGCCTCGGGGGCAGCCCCAGCATTTT. This gives the protein CASSQGPRGQPQHF.

The chain carries TRBV3-1 (or the pseudogene TRBV3-2) and TRBJ2-1; D might be TRBD2 (5 bases). The CDR3 has 14 residues. V gave up 4 bases and J gave up 6 bases, with 13 bases separating them. CDR1 is LGHDT, CDR2 YNNKEL, per germline (reference sequence). CDR3 sequence reads: CASSPQKRANEQFF. The CDR3 DNA is TGTGCCAGCAGCCCCCAGAAGAGGGCCAATGAGCAGTTCTTC.

J is TRBJ1-3 and V is TRBV25-1; no reliable D call. Germline V gene lookup returns CDR1 MGHDK and CDR2 SYGVNS. The CDR3 consists of 14 residues. The V gene lost 3 bases and the J gene lost 2 bases, with 8 bases spanning the gap. CDR3 in amino acids: CASSDMRAGNTIYF. DNA for the CDR3: TGTGCCAGCAGTGATATGCGGGCTGGAAACACCATATATTTT.

The V call is TRBV9, the J call TRBJ2-1; unclear D gene. V was trimmed by 3 bases and J by 2 bases, leaving 12 bases between them. From germline, CDR1 is SGDLS and CDR2 YYNGEE. The length of the CDR3 is 15 residues. CDR3 region: CASSANVAAYNEQFF. The CDR3 DNA follows: TGTGCCAGCAGCGCTAACGTCGCGGCCTACAATGAGCAGTTCTTC.

The chain joins TRBV5-5 to TRBJ2-2; possibly TRBD1 for D (6 bases). The germline V and J ends were trimmed by 6 bases and 5 bases, with 17 bases remaining between them. The CDR3 is made up of 15 amino acids. Germline V gives CDR1 SGHKS, CDR2 YYEKEE (reference sequence). CDR3 DNA sequence: TGTGCCAGCACCCGGGACACCCTGTGGACCGGGGAGCTGTTTTTT. Its translation is CASTRDTLWTGELFF.

This clone was found once. The chain employs TRBV12-5 and TRBJ1-5; D uncertain. The CDR3 runs 13 residues. Looked up from germline, CDR1 is LGHNT and CDR2 is FRNRAP. V shed 7 bases and J shed 5 bases, with 12 bases lying between them. CDR3 sequence: CASALGGYQPQHF. CDR3 sequence (DNA): TGTGCTAGTGCCCTGGGAGGGTATCAGCCCCAGCATTTT. Full variable domain (missing parts from reference TRBV12-5 and TRBJ1-5): DARVTQTPRHKVTEMGQEVTMRCQPILGHNTVFWYRQTMMQGLELLAYFRNRAPLDDSGMPKDRFSAEMPDATLATLKIQPSEPRDSAVYFCASALGGYQPQHFGDGTRLSIL.

V is TRBV5-8 and J is TRBJ1-3, with unresolved D. V gave up 0 bases and J gave up 9 bases, with 16 bases separating them. Germline V gene sequence: CDR1 SGHTS, CDR2 YDEGEE. The CDR3 is made up of 15 amino acids. As DNA, the CDR3 is TGTGCCAGCAGCTTGGCGACTCGGACTGGATCCACCATATATTTT. Translated: CASSLATRTGSTIYF.